A selection of T cell receptor beta chains follows, all from one sample in a study of spatial heterogeneity in lung cancer. TCRdb re-called the 5' RACE reads with MiXCR, one entry per CDR3 protein. The sample holds over 50,000 distinct CDR3 sequences, more than 7% seen once. Source: PBMCs, taken at surgery. The receptors derive from a female donor with early-stage non-small cell lung cancer. CDR3s include the opening cysteine and the closing phenylalanine or tryptophan. Fields, in order: clone size, CDR3 length, J gene, D gene, V gene, CDR3 protein, CDR3 DNA. The D gene is left open where the match is weak. Where a row states a size, it is once, few, many or the class of an expanded clone; other rows omit it.

>many|12|TRBJ2-3|NA|TRBV6-1
CASSWGTDTQYF
TGTGCCAGCAGTTGGGGCACAGATACGCAGTATTTT
>many|15|TRBJ1-1|TRBD1|TRBV5-1
CASSRTGGANTEAFF
TGCGCCAGCAGCAGGACAGGGGGCGCGAACACTGAAGCTTTCTTT
>once|15|TRBJ2-2|NA|TRBV6-5
CASSYSVGRTGELFF
TGTGCCAGCAGTTACTCGGTGGGGCGCACCGGGGAGCTGTTTTTT
>NA|15|TRBJ1-4|NA|TRBV6-5
CASSYFGMANEKLFF
TGTGCCAGCAGTTACTTCGGGATGGCTAATGAAAAACTGTTTTTT
>NA|12|TRBJ2-4|NA|TRBV29-1
CSVVLAKNIQYF
TGCAGCGTGGTATTAGCCAAAAACATTCAGTACTTC
>many|12|TRBJ1-2|NA|TRBV27
CARTFLGYGYTF
TGTGCCAGAACATTCCTTGGCTATGGCTACACCTTC
>NA|15|TRBJ2-1|NA|TRBV24-1
CATSDPPDSGNEQFF
TGTGCCACCAGTGACCCTCCTGACAGTGGCAATGAGCAGTTCTTC
>few|13|TRBJ2-1|NA|TRBV2
CASSPLKVNEQFF
TGTGCCAGCAGTCCCCTGAAGGTCAATGAGCAGTTCTTC
>NA|15|TRBJ1-5|NA|TRBV5-1
CASSQDGQSNQPQHF
TGCGCCAGCAGCCAGGACGGACAGAGCAATCAGCCCCAGCATTTT
>NA|16|TRBJ2-2|TRBD2|TRBV20-1
CSARVTSGSRTGELFF
TGCAGTGCTAGAGTGACTAGCGGGAGTAGGACCGGGGAGCTGTTTTTT
>NA|16|TRBJ2-1|NA|TRBV7-9
CASSHLSAQVLREQFF
TGTGCCAGCAGCCATTTAAGCGCTCAGGTTCTTCGTGAGCAGTTCTTC
>few|15|TRBJ1-3|NA|TRBV5-1
CASSARLGAGNTIYF
TGCGCCAGCAGCGCCCGGTTGGGGGCTGGAAACACCATATATTTT
>few|19|TRBJ1-1|TRBD1|TRBV24-1
CATSEPGQGMEAMNTEAFF
TGTGCCACCAGTGAGCCCGGACAGGGTATGGAGGCGATGAACACTGAAGCTTTCTTT
>NA|18|TRBJ2-7|NA|TRBV6-6
CASSPARGAVIPNYEQYF
TGTGCCAGCAGTCCAGCACGGGGGGCCGTAATCCCGAACTACGAGCAGTACTTC
>few|17|TRBJ2-7|TRBD2|TRBV7-9
CASSLPSGRAGAYEQYF
TGTGCCAGCAGCTTACCTAGCGGGAGGGCCGGGGCCTACGAGCAGTACTTC
>many|12|TRBJ1-6|NA|TRBV20-1
CSARFQNSPLHF
TGCAGTGCTAGGTTTCAAAATTCACCCCTCCACTTT
>many|16|TRBJ1-4|NA|TRBV4-1
CASSLNPTRQGEKLFF
TGCGCCAGCAGCCTCAATCCGACACGTCAGGGTGAAAAACTGTTTTTT
>many|13|TRBJ2-3|NA|TRBV6-2/TRBV6-3
CASSLLSTDTQYF
TGTGCCAGCAGTCTACTTAGCACAGATACGCAGTATTTT
>few|15|TRBJ2-2|TRBD1|TRBV9
CASSPLQGVSGELFF
TGTGCCAGCAGCCCATTACAGGGGGTCTCCGGGGAGCTGTTTTTT
>few|16|TRBJ2-1|TRBD2|TRBV12-3/TRBV12-4
CASSLLSGIPYNEQFF
TGTGCCAGCAGTCTACTTAGCGGGATTCCCTACAATGAGCAGTTCTTC
>many|15|TRBJ2-5|TRBD2|TRBV7-8
CASSLEAGIQETQYF
TGTGCCAGCAGCTTAGAAGCGGGGATCCAAGAGACCCAGTACTTC
>NA|16|TRBJ1-3|NA|TRBV5-5
CASSQIRRGSGNTIYF
TGTGCCAGCAGCCAGATCCGACGGGGCTCTGGAAACACCATATATTTT
>many|16|TRBJ2-3|TRBD2|TRBV28
CASSGQAGGITDTQYF
TGTGCCAGCAGTGGACAAGCGGGGGGCATCACAGATACGCAGTATTTT
>NA|13|TRBJ2-1|NA|TRBV5-1
CASSSDAYNEQFF
TGCGCCAGCAGCTCGGACGCCTACAATGAGCAGTTCTTC
>few|17|TRBJ1-6|TRBD1|TRBV10-3
CAISASSSGQGNSPLHF
TGTGCCATCAGTGCTAGCTCTTCGGGACAGGGCAATTCACCCCTCCACTTT
>many|16|TRBJ1-6|NA|TRBV5-6
CASSLYLGGLNSPLHF
TGTGCCAGCAGCCTCTACCTGGGGGGCCTCAATTCACCCCTCCACTTT
>many|15|TRBJ2-3|NA|TRBV27
CASSYLRGRTDTQYF
TGTGCCAGCAGTTACTTGCGGGGGCGCACAGATACGCAGTATTTT
>many|14|TRBJ2-1|TRBD2|TRBV12-3/TRBV12-4
CASSPRPAGDQQFF
TGTGCCAGCAGTCCCCGGCCAGCGGGAGATCAGCAGTTCTTC
>few|15|TRBJ2-2|TRBD1|TRBV5-6
CASSLTGVNTGELFF
TGTGCCAGCAGCTTAACAGGGGTAAACACCGGGGAGCTGTTTTTT
>many|13|TRBJ1-1|NA|TRBV6-5
CASNSIMNTEAFF
TGTGCCAGCAATTCGATAATGAACACTGAAGCTTTCTTT
>many|16|TRBJ2-3|TRBD2|TRBV24-1
CATSDLGTSGRDTQYF
TGTGCCACCAGTGATTTGGGGACTAGCGGGAGAGATACGCAGTATTTT
>few|15|TRBJ2-5|TRBD2|TRBV6-6
CASSYPGLGYETQYF
TGTGCCAGCAGTTACCCGGGACTAGGGTACGAGACCCAGTACTTC
>few|13|TRBJ1-1|NA|TRBV6-6
CASSYERGSQAFF
TGTGCCAGCAGTTACGAAAGGGGCTCACAAGCTTTCTTT
>NA|15|TRBJ2-1|NA|TRBV5-1
CASRFRQASYNEQFF
TGCGCCAGCAGATTCCGACAGGCTTCCTACAATGAGCAGTTCTTC
>many|15|TRBJ2-2|NA|TRBV3-1
CASSQADYLTGELFF
TGTGCCAGCAGCCAAGCTGACTACCTCACCGGGGAGCTGTTTTTT
>NA|13|TRBJ1-1|NA|TRBV3-1
CASSQVPETEAFF
TGTGCCAGCAGCCAAGTTCCGGAGACTGAAGCTTTCTTT
>many|16|TRBJ1-2|NA|TRBV7-2
CASSLNRRVANYGYTF
TGTGCCAGCAGCTTAAATCGGCGGGTAGCTAACTATGGCTACACCTTC
>many|12|TRBJ1-1|NA|TRBV16
CASSQSLSEAFF
TGTGCCAGCAGCCAATCCTTGTCAGAAGCTTTCTTT
>many|14|TRBJ2-3|TRBD1|TRBV29-1
CSVEEDRGIDTQYF
TGCAGCGTTGAAGAGGACAGGGGGATAGATACGCAGTATTTT
>few|15|TRBJ1-4|TRBD1|TRBV7-6
CASGRDRGPNEKLFF
TGTGCCAGCGGCCGGGACAGGGGGCCTAATGAAAAACTGTTTTTT
>few|17|TRBJ2-7|NA|TRBV18
CASSRTPSTVSSYEQYF
TGTGCCAGCTCGCGAACCCCTTCGACAGTTTCCTCCTACGAGCAGTACTTC
>few|13|TRBJ2-2|NA|TRBV29-1
CSVEGWNSRELFF
TGCAGCGTTGAAGGATGGAACAGCCGGGAGCTGTTTTTT
>many|14|TRBJ1-6|NA|TRBV5-1
CASKEERGYSPLHF
TGCGCCAGCAAGGAGGAGAGGGGCTATTCACCCCTCCACTTT
>many|16|TRBJ2-1|NA|TRBV28
CASRPRLAQGYNEQFF
TGTGCCAGCAGACCTAGACTAGCCCAGGGGTACAATGAGCAGTTCTTC
>few|14|TRBJ2-5|NA|TRBV7-3
CASSPRGRGETQYF
TGTGCCAGCAGCCCTAGGGGGCGGGGAGAGACCCAGTACTTC
>NA|17|TRBJ2-5|NA|TRBV5-1
CASSQAPAGVGQETQYF
TGCGCCAGCAGCCAGGCCCCGGCGGGTGTAGGGCAAGAGACCCAGTACTTC
>few|14|TRBJ2-2|TRBD2|TRBV20-1
CSVTGGRSAGELFF
TGCAGTGTCACGGGAGGAAGGTCCGCCGGGGAGCTGTTTTTT
>few|14|TRBJ1-2|TRBD1|TRBV15
CATSRAGTAYGYTF
TGTGCCACCAGCAGAGCCGGGACAGCTTATGGCTACACCTTC
>NA|15|TRBJ2-2|NA|TRBV2
CASSESHRGTGELFF
TGTGCCAGCAGTGAAAGCCACCGGGGGACCGGGGAGCTGTTTTTT
>NA|15|TRBJ2-7|TRBD1|TRBV3-1
CASSQGQLPYYEQYF
TGTGCCAGCAGCCAGGGACAGCTGCCTTACTACGAGCAGTACTTC
>many|14|TRBJ1-5|NA|TRBV5-6
CASSLAGPVGPQHF
TGTGCCAGCAGCTTGGCGGGACCGGTCGGGCCCCAGCATTTT
>few|15|TRBJ1-3|NA|TRBV12-3/TRBV12-4
CASSLRGSSGNTIYF
TGTGCCAGCAGTTTACGGGGCAGCTCTGGAAACACCATATATTTT
>NA|14|TRBJ2-3|NA|TRBV7-9
CASSLTGPTDTQYF
TGTGCCAGCAGCTTAACAGGGCCCACAGATACGCAGTATTTT